One and the same sample provided the 18 T cell receptor beta chains below, sequenced in a study of regulatory T cells in long-lasting Graves disease (dated by TCRdb to about 2021). Sample time point, as interpreted from the label and publication: persistent/refractory GD, antithyroid drugs over 5 years with positive TRAb. For both TCR sequencing and RNA sequencing, RNA was extracted from PBMCs in TRIzol. The library was made by multiplex PCR. The sequencing machine was an Illumina HiSeq 4000. CDR3 regions were amplified by Arm-PCR with iRepertoire HTBI primers to construct TCR beta libraries. Using fastp at Q25 and MiXCR, TCRdb reprocessed the public reads and kept productive beta chains. A single entry per CDR3 protein holds the most common genes and DNA from its merged rows. The sample table lists under 350,000 distinct CDR3 sequences, 20% to 25% of them with a count of one. Together, the top ten hold more than 55% of the sample.

This material consisted of peripheral blood mononuclear cells (PBMCs), taken when the disease was refractory, from a patient treated with antithyroid drugs. All receptors derive from a female donor with Graves disease.

This sequence joins TRBV7-9 and TRBJ2-3; weak D call: TRBD2 (6 bases). V was clipped by 8 bases and J by 0 bases, with 15 bases between them. Germline loops: CDR1 SEHNR, CDR2 FQNEAQ (reference sequence). The CDR3 sequence is 15 residues long. CDR3 coding DNA: TGTGCCAGCGGCGGGACGTCGGGGAGCACAGATACGCAGTATTTT. Translated: CASGGTSGSTDTQYF.

The rearrangement uses TRBV30 and TRBJ2-4; the D is unclear. V lost 3 bases and J lost 7, with 13 bases in between. The CDR3 covers 13 residues. CDR1 and CDR2 (germline): GTSNPN, SVGIG (reference sequence). In DNA, the CDR3 is TGTGCCTGGAGCCAAGGAAACAGTAACATTCAGTACTTC. This gives the protein CAWSQGNSNIQYF.

The V and J genes are TRBV7-2 and TRBJ1-6, with TRBD1 identical over 7 bases. CDR3 length equals 16 residues. Trimming cost V 6 bases and J 12 bases; bases outside gene matches: 17. CDR1 and CDR2 (germline): SGHTA, FQGNSA. The CDR3 nucleotides read TGTGCCAGCAGTCAAAACGGACAGGACGATGGGTTACCCCTCCACTTT. It specifies CASSQNGQDDGLPLHF.

The chain is built from TRBV4-2 and TRBJ1-1; a possible D gene is TRBD1 (5 bases). V was trimmed by 4 bases and J by 5 bases, leaving 26 bases between them. Germline values: CDR1 LGHNA, CDR2 YNFKEQ. The CDR3 covers 18 residues. The CDR3 sequence: CASSPRQNTGRGGTEAFF. The CDR3 nucleotides read TGTGCCAGCAGCCCACGCCAAAACACCGGGAGGGGAGGAACTGAAGCTTTCTTT.

This clonotype was observed a handful of times. The rearrangement uses TRBV6-1 and TRBJ1-1, with TRBD1 identical over 7 bases. V lost 7 bases to trimming and J lost 6 bases; unmatched junction nucleotides: 8. The CDR3 runs to 13 residues. Per the germline V gene, CDR1 is MNHNS and CDR2 is SASEGT. The DNA of the CDR3 is TGTGCCAGCACCCGACAGGGAACCTCTGAAGCTTTCTTT. Its translation: CASTRQGTSEAFF.

This clonotype showed up many times. The chain recombines TRBV5-5 with TRBJ2-5; 7 nucleotides match TRBD2. The CDR3 has 15 residues. Germline V CDR1 and CDR2: SGHKS, YYEKEE (reference sequence). J lost 4 bases, V lost 0 bases, and 6 bases had no gene match. The CDR3 nucleotides read TGTGCCAGCAGCTTGGGTAGCGGGTTGGGAGAGACCCAGTACTTC. The encoded protein is CASSLGSGLGETQYF.

This clonotype was seen more than once but under ten times. The rearrangement joins TRBV7-8 to TRBJ2-7, with D unresolved. The length of the CDR3 is 13 residues. Germline CDR1 is SGHVS and CDR2 is FQNEAQ. V lost 5 bases to trimming and J lost 4 bases, with 12 bases between them. CDR3 bases: TGTGCCAGCAGCCCTCGATCCCCGTACGAGCAGTACTTC. Translated, it gives CASSPRSPYEQYF. The full variable domain, its missing parts supplied by reference TRBV7-8 and TRBJ2-7, is GAGVSQSPRYKVAKRGQDVALRCDPISGHVSLFWYQQALGQGPEFLTYFQNEAQLDKSGLPSDRFFAERPEGSVSTLKIQRTQQEDSAVYLCASSPRSPYEQYFGPGTRLTVT.

This clonotype was picked up many times. This chain uses TRBV7-6 with TRBJ1-2; D ambiguous. Germline CDR1 reads SGHVS; CDR2 reads FNYEAQ. This CDR3 spans 12 amino acids. V lost 4 bases, J lost 6 bases, and 9 bases lay in between. The DNA for the CDR3 is TGTGCCAGCAGCTCTCGGTGGGATGGCTACACCTTC. Its protein is CASSSRWDGYTF.

The chain is built from TRBV7-9 and TRBJ1-4; D is unresolved. The CDR3 runs to 15 residues. Looked up from germline, CDR1 is SEHNR and CDR2 is FQNEAQ (reference sequence). The germline V and J ends were trimmed by 5 bases and 7 bases, with 17 bases remaining between them. The CDR3 nucleotides are TGTGCCAGCAGCCCTACAGCTACGATAGGTGAAAAACTGTTTTTT. Translation: CASSPTATIGEKLFF.

The chain joins TRBV11-1 to TRBJ2-4; 10 bases align to TRBD1. Trimming took 5 bases from V and 1 from J; bases not matched to a gene: 5. This CDR3 is 16 amino acids long. CDR1 and CDR2 (germline): SGHAT, FQDESV (reference sequence). The CDR3 DNA reads TGTGCCAGCAGCCGTCCGGGACAGGGGGCCAAAAACATTCAGTACTTC. It is translated as CASSRPGQGAKNIQYF. The whole variable domain, filled in from reference TRBV11-1 and TRBJ2-4, reads EAEVAQSPRYKITEKSQAVAFWCDPISGHATLYWYRQILGQGPELLVQFQDESVVDDSQLPKDRFSAERLKGVDSTLKIQPAELGDSAMYLCASSRPGQGAKNIQYFGAGTRLSVL.

This clonotype has just a few counts. The rearrangement joins TRBV10-3 to TRBJ2-7; no clear D gene. The CDR3 length is 9 residues. Germline lookup yields CDR1 ENHRY and CDR2 SYGVKD. V lost 11 bases and J lost 3, with 5 bases in between. The CDR3 reads CALYYEQYF. CDR3 nucleotide sequence: TGTGCCTTATACTACGAGCAGTACTTC.

This sequence joins TRBV20-1 and TRBJ1-6; TRBD1 might be the D (5 bases). This CDR3 is built from 15 residues. The ends were cut back, 6 bases at V and 0 bases at J, with 12 bases in the middle. Germline assignment: CDR1 DFQATT and CDR2 SNEGSKA (reference sequence). The CDR3 DNA reads as TGCAGTGCGTATCACAGGAGCTCCTATAATTCACCCCTCCACTTT. This gives the protein CSAYHRSSYNSPLHF.

The sample holds a few counts of this clonotype. The chain couples TRBV29-1 to TRBJ2-3; TRBD1 or TRBD2 may be the D gene (5 bases each). Germline CDR1 is SQVTM and CDR2 is ANQGSEA. The germline V and J ends were trimmed by 4 bases and 3 bases, with 8 bases remaining between them. CDR3 length: 12 residues. CDR3 bases: TGCAGCGTTGGTGGGGGAACAGATACGCAGTATTTT. Translating gives CSVGGGTDTQYF.

The chain couples TRBV5-1 to TRBJ2-3; D is perhaps TRBD1 (7 bases). The V gene lost 7 bases and the J gene lost 2 bases, with 11 bases spanning the gap. This CDR3 region has 13 residues. Germline CDR1 reads SGHRS; CDR2 reads YFSETQ. CDR3 residues: CASGGTVTDTQYF. CDR3 in DNA: TGCGCCAGCGGAGGGACAGTCACAGATACGCAGTATTTT.

This clonotype was seen ten or more times. This chain connects TRBV9 to TRBJ2-5, with TRBD2 identical over 8 bases. V shed 0 bases and J 5 bases; nucleotides not matched to a gene: 6. The CDR3 has 15 amino acids. The germline V gene has CDR1 SGDLS and CDR2 YYNGEE. CDR3 nucleotides: TGTGCCAGCAGCGTAGGAAACGGGAGGGGCGAGACCCAGTACTTC. Its translation is CASSVGNGRGETQYF.

This clonotype was detected only a few times. This chain joins TRBV25-1 and TRBJ2-2; 9 bases line up with TRBD1. Germline CDR1 reads MGHDK; CDR2 reads SYGVNS. V lost 3 bases to trimming and J lost 7 bases; unmatched junction nucleotides: 3. The CDR3 contains 14 residues. In DNA form, the CDR3 reads TGTGCCAGCAGTGACACAGGGGGCCACGGGGAGCTGTTTTTT. Its protein product is CASSDTGGHGELFF. Combining the CDR3 with reference TRBV25-1 and TRBJ2-2 gives the whole variable domain EADIYQTPRYLVIGTGKKITLECSQTMGHDKMYWYQQDPGMELHLIHYSYGVNSTEKGDLSSESTVSRIRTEHFPLTLESARPSHTSQYLCASSDTGGHGELFFGEGSRLTVL.

This clonotype was seen ten or more times. J is TRBJ2-7 and V is TRBV20-1; tentatively, D is TRBD2 (7 bases). The CDR3 length is 16 residues. V lost 2 bases and J lost 2, with 19 bases in between. Germline CDR1 DFQATT, CDR2 SNEGSKA (reference sequence). The CDR3, as DNA: TGCAGTGCTAGACTAACTGGGGGGGCAGGCGCCTACGAGCAGTACTTC. This gives the protein CSARLTGGAGAYEQYF.

CDR3 coding DNA: TGTGCCAGCAGTTTTGCAGGGAATCAGCCCCAGCATTTT. It translates to CASSFAGNQPQHF. This chain links TRBV27 with TRBJ1-5; possible D gene TRBD1, 5 bases. CDR1 is MNHEY and CDR2 is SMNVEV in the germline V gene (reference sequence). This CDR3 has 13 amino acids. Trimming left V 3 bases short and J 4 bases short, with 7 bases between.